These T cell receptor beta chains were read from a single sample in a study of metastatic and nonmetastatic thyroid tumors. Using MiXCR, TCRdb re-called clones from the PCR reads. The sample lists over 15,000 clones, about 31% occurring once. The sequencing sample was made of blood. The receptors here all came from a female donor with papillary thyroid cancer or a benign thyroid nodule (not recorded which). Some clones in this sample may be carry-over from other donors' samples. CDR3s include the opening cysteine and the closing phenylalanine or tryptophan. Each record gives: CDR3 protein, clone size, V gene, J gene. Rows may omit the clone size; those that give it use once, few, many or a size class.

CASSLGTVVSYEQYF	-	TRBV5-1	TRBJ2-7
CASSSIGTDWSSYEQYF	few	TRBV11-2	TRBJ2-7
CATSRDTLAGGPEDTQYF	-	TRBV15	TRBJ2-3
CAWSDWASNYGYTF	many	TRBV30	TRBJ1-2
CASSLYGFGQGKEAFF	once	TRBV11-1	TRBJ1-1
CASIRDSTGEKLFF	many	TRBV2	TRBJ1-4
CASSVKRTAPSTNEKLFF	many	TRBV25-1	TRBJ1-4
CASRPGAGETQYF	many	TRBV6-1	TRBJ2-5
CASSSEDRAAFF	medium-sized	TRBV7-9	TRBJ1-1
CASSLDGGQGGTEAFF	many	TRBV5-1	TRBJ1-1
CASSLTGGTDTQYF	many	TRBV7-3	TRBJ2-3
CASSLRPGRQETQYF	many	TRBV6-1	TRBJ2-5
CASTKGAPNYGYTF	few	TRBV28	TRBJ1-2
CASSPGTSGGNEQFF	-	TRBV27	TRBJ2-1
CASSGRNDSGTQYF	many	TRBV5-4	TRBJ2-5
CATSRDTLAGAGTDTQYF	few	TRBV15	TRBJ2-3
CASSSEPSGGAFGEQYF	few	TRBV28	TRBJ2-7
CASSLALVLRHRNTEAFF	-	TRBV7-8	TRBJ1-1
CASSLSHRSPLYGELFF	-	TRBV11-2	TRBJ2-2
CSASDRKGTYQETQYF	many	TRBV20-1	TRBJ2-5
CASSLEGPGELFF	-	TRBV7-2	TRBJ2-2
CSASPGGLAGYNEQFF	-	TRBV20-1	TRBJ2-1
CASSVGTSGNEQFF	medium-sized	TRBV6-4	TRBJ2-1
CAWSVHGGPSDEQYF	-	TRBV30	TRBJ2-7
CSAISPGQGIVRCQPQHF	-	TRBV20-1	TRBJ1-5
CASSFLLASSYNEQFF	many	TRBV11-2	TRBJ2-1
CSAQGRFYEQYF	-	TRBV20-1	TRBJ2-7
CASSDTIAGGLFYNEQFF	many	TRBV3-1	TRBJ2-1
CSARDPPADYEQYF	once	TRBV20-1	TRBJ2-7
CASSQLPFLETQYF	once	TRBV4-1	TRBJ2-5
CASSLGTGISADTQYF	-	TRBV7-7	TRBJ2-3
CASSLARAASYGYTF	-	TRBV5-5	TRBJ1-2
CASGGSSGETQYF	-	TRBV11-3	TRBJ2-5
CASSVGGKGGYTF	-	TRBV9	TRBJ1-2
CASSPSRARNTEAFF	many	TRBV5-5	TRBJ1-1
CASSFGTGSYEQYF	-	TRBV5-1	TRBJ2-7
CASSLEGLAGKNIQYF	many	TRBV7-9	TRBJ2-4
CATSREGTGSGEQYF	medium-sized	TRBV15	TRBJ2-7
CASSEALGDPYEQYF	few	TRBV6-1	TRBJ2-7
CATSREAFSSYEQYF	medium-sized	TRBV15	TRBJ2-7
CASSPRGGTSTDTQYF	-	TRBV12-3/TRBV12-4	TRBJ2-3
CAWSRDRGGTEAFF	-	TRBV30	TRBJ1-1
CSARDPQYFGNEQFF	many	TRBV20-1	TRBJ2-1
CASSAFPRTGVEQYF	-	TRBV3-1	TRBJ2-7
CASGPGSGGAREQYF	many	TRBV5-1	TRBJ2-7
CASSQARRARSEQFF	-	TRBV3-1	TRBJ2-1
CSSSLLTLSGVDTQYF	-	TRBV5-1	TRBJ2-3
CASSQAHGGQQYF	few	TRBV4-2	TRBJ2-7
CASSQEPSGLAKNIQYF	-	TRBV4-1	TRBJ2-4
CASSAGTDPNTRELFF	-	TRBV9	TRBJ2-2
CASSLAAKDEQYF	-	TRBV5-1	TRBJ2-7
CASSLHRDSGNTIYF	-	TRBV5-1	TRBJ1-3
CASSHNQWGGELFF	medium-sized	TRBV7-9	TRBJ2-2
CASSYSAGGTEAFF	many	TRBV6-5	TRBJ1-1